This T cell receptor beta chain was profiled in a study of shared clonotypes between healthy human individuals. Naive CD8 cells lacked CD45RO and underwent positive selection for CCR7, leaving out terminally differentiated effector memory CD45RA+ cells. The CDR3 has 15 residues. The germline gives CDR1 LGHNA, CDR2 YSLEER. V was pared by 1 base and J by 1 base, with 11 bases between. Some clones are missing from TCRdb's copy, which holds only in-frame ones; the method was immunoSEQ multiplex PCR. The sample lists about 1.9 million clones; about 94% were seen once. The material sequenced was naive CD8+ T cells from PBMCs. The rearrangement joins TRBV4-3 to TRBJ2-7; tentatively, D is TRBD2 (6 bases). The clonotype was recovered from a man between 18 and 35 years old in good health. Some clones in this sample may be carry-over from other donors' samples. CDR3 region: CASSQVWEASYEQYF. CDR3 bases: TGCGCCAGCAGCCAAGTGTGGGAGGCGTCCTACGAGCAGTACTTC.